The sequence of this T cell receptor (beta chain) was determined in a study of blood T cell repertoires in COVID-19. Measured with immunoSEQ multiplex PCR; TCRdb has only the in-frame clones, and not every one. This sample has 190,000 or so clones; 80% to 90% occur once, and the top ten carry about 0.81%. The germline CDR1 and CDR2 sequences are MNHEY and SVGAGI. The CDR3 spans 14 residues. V dropped 5 bases and J dropped 6; count of bases not matched to a gene: 8. This TCR came from a woman in her seventies with acute or convalescent COVID-19. The rearrangement links TRBV6-5 to TRBJ1-2; 8 bases are a match to TRBD1. Sequencing used peripheral blood. The CDR3 spells CASSRQGNRNGYTF. The CDR3 nucleotides read TGTGCCAGCAGTCGACAGGGGAACCGAAATGGCTACACCTTC.